What follows are 30 T cell receptor beta chains derived from one specimen sequenced in a study of T cells in Graves' hyperthyroidism and ophthalmopathy. From RNA transcripts, TCR beta CDR3 regions were amplified. Using the HTBI primer set, a first-round RT-PCR was run on the TCR CDR3. TCRdb re-analysed the multiplex PCR reads in MiXCR, keeping a single row per CDR3 protein. The sample lists around 390,000 distinct CDR3 sequences, about 15% seen once, with about 19% in the top ten. Sequencing input: blood. The receptor set was obtained from a woman aged 30 to 39 with Graves' ophthalmopathy.

This clonotype was seen many times. The V gene is TRBV28, the J gene TRBJ1-6; D is unresolved. Germline assignment: CDR1 MDHEN and CDR2 SYDVKM. The CDR3 covers 18 residues. V lost 5 bases to trimming and J lost 0 bases, with 17 bases between them. This chain's CDR3 is CASSPPRTGNSYNSPLHF. The CDR3 DNA reads as TGTGCCAGCAGTCCCCCTCGGACGGGGAACTCCTATAATTCACCCCTCCACTTT.

This clonotype was seen ten or more times. The CDR3 bases are TGTGCCTGGAGTGTAGGGGGAACTAGCACAGATACGCAGTATTTT. This translates into CAWSVGGTSTDTQYF. The V call is TRBV30, the J call TRBJ2-3, with D maybe TRBD1 (6 bases). This CDR3 spans 15 amino acids. The germline CDR1 and CDR2 sequences are GTSNPN and SVGIG (reference sequence). The ends were cut back, 0 bases at V and 0 bases at J, with 10 bases in the middle.

This clonotype was observed at least ten times. CDR3 protein: CAISQLAGASTDTQYF. For the CDR3, the DNA is TGTGCCATCAGTCAACTAGCGGGGGCTTCCACAGATACGCAGTATTTT. The rearrangement links TRBV10-3 to TRBJ2-3; 11 bases fit TRBD2. Germline-derived CDR1 and CDR2 are ENHRY and SYGVKD. The CDR3 has 16 amino acids. V trimming: 5 bases; J trimming: 2 bases; junction bases outside the gene matches: 6.

This clonotype showed up many times. This rearrangement joins TRBV18 to TRBJ1-1; possibly TRBD1 for D (6 bases). With 9 bases removed from V and 0 bases from J, the gap between germline ends came to 11 bases. The germline V gene has CDR1 KGHSH and CDR2 LQKENI. The length of the CDR3 is 13 residues. This chain's CDR3 is CASTGWVNTEAFF. CDR3 in DNA: TGTGCCAGTACAGGGTGGGTGAACACTGAAGCTTTCTTT.

In its sample, this clonotype was seen many times. The V gene is TRBV28, the J gene TRBJ1-6; D gene uncertain. Germline CDR1 reads MDHEN; CDR2 reads SYDVKM. Trimming pared 0 bases from V and 2 bases from J, leaving 11 bases between. CDR3 length: 17 residues. The CDR3 nucleotides are TGTGCCAGCAGTTTATGGGTAGCGGTACCCTATAATTCACCCCTCCACTTT. This gives the protein CASSLWVAVPYNSPLHF.

This clonotype was picked up one time. This sequence may be a read error, since a much larger clone differs from it by one base. The V and J genes are TRBV27 and TRBJ2-1; 7 bases are a match to TRBD2. The V gene's germline CDR1 is MNHEY and CDR2 SMNVEV (reference sequence). CDR3 length: 14 amino acids. The DNA for the CDR3 is TGTGCCAGCACTCTTATCGGGGGGTACAATGAGCGGTTCTTC. Its translation: CASTLIGGYNERFF.

The rearrangement joins TRBV4-2 to TRBJ2-2, with 9 bases matching TRBD2. This CDR3 has 17 amino acids. After removal of 0 bases from V and 3 bases from J, the junction contained 5 bases not matched to a gene. Germline V lookup: CDR1 LGHNA, CDR2 YNFKEQ. In DNA, the CDR3 is TGTGCCAGCAGCCAAGATCCGGCGGGGGGGCACACCGGGGAGCTGTTTTTT. Its protein is CASSQDPAGGHTGELFF.

In its sample, this clonotype was seen many times. The chain combines TRBV7-6 with TRBJ2-7, with D unclear. The germline gives CDR1 SGHVS, CDR2 FNYEAQ. The CDR3 consists of 14 residues. V was clipped by 1 base and J by 6 bases, with 13 bases between them. The chain's CDR3 is CASSLESPWGEQYF. The CDR3 DNA sequence: TGTGCCAGCAGCTTAGAGTCCCCTTGGGGCGAGCAGTACTTC.

This clonotype has ten or more counts. The J gene is TRBJ2-1, the V gene TRBV2; D possibly corresponds to TRBD2 (6 bases). The V gene lost 2 bases and the J gene lost 9 bases, with 17 bases spanning the gap. CDR1 is SNHLY, CDR2 FYNNEI, per germline. This CDR3 is 15 amino acids long. The CDR3, as DNA: TGTGCCAGCAGTGAAAATCTAGCGCGGACGATTGAGCAGTTCTTC. It yields the protein CASSENLARTIEQFF.

This clonotype was detected ten times or more. The chain carries TRBV24-1 and TRBJ2-1; 8 bases fit TRBD1. Germline trimming cut 1 base from V and 4 bases from J; bases unmatched to any gene: 11. The CDR3 runs to 18 residues. CDR1 is KGHDR and CDR2 is SFDVKD in the germline V gene. The CDR3 is CATSDLGSEQGGYNEQFF. CDR3 nucleotide sequence: TGTGCCACCAGTGATTTAGGGTCGGAACAGGGGGGTTACAATGAGCAGTTCTTC.

The gene calls are TRBV5-4 and TRBJ2-1; 10 nucleotides line up with TRBD2. Germline trimming cut 4 bases from V and 10 bases from J; bases unmatched to any gene: 8. This CDR3 has 14 residues. The germline V gene encodes CDR1 SGHNT and CDR2 YYREEE (reference sequence). CDR3 amino acids: CASSAGTLAGEQFF. CDR3 DNA: TGTGCCAGCAGCGCTGGAACACTAGCGGGGGAGCAGTTCTTC.

The chain links TRBV2 to TRBJ2-3, with D tentatively TRBD2 (6 bases). Germline loops: CDR1 SNHLY, CDR2 FYNNEI. V lost 6 bases, J lost 0 bases, and 10 bases lay in between. The CDR3 length is 14 residues. CDR3 protein: CASRAGTSTDTQYF. The CDR3 nucleotides read TGTGCCAGCAGGGCGGGGACCAGCACAGATACGCAGTATTTT.

This clonotype appeared many times. The CDR3 DNA reads TGTGCCAGCAGCCCGCAGCGGGGGGGCTACGAGCAGTACTTC. Its protein product is CASSPQRGGYEQYF. The chain carries TRBV3-1 and TRBJ2-7; 10 nucleotides line up with TRBD2. The CDR3 loop spans 14 amino acids. J lost 3 bases, V lost 4 bases, and 3 bases had no gene match. The V gene's germline CDR1 is LGHDT and CDR2 YNNKEL (reference sequence).

This clonotype has a count of ten or more. The rearrangement uses TRBV24-1 and TRBJ2-5; possibly TRBD2 for D (6 bases). The CDR3 length is 12 residues. V lost 3 bases and J lost 5, with 6 bases in between. Germline CDR1 and CDR2: KGHDR and SFDVKD. The CDR3 DNA follows: TGTGCCACCAGTGATCGGGAGGAGACCCAGTACTTC. Translated: CATSDREETQYF.

This clonotype was seen only a few times. The rearrangement uses TRBV5-6 and TRBJ2-7; D gene uncertain. Trimming removed 2 bases from V and 6 bases from J, with 12 bases in between. CDR1 and CDR2 (germline): SGHDT, YYEEEE. The CDR3 runs to 13 residues. The CDR3 loop is CASSFLPTSEQYF. The CDR3 coding sequence is TGTGCCAGCAGCTTTCTGCCGACATCCGAGCAGTACTTC.

The table lists this clonotype with many counts. The chain employs TRBV11-2 and TRBJ2-1, with 12 bases matching TRBD2. The V gene end was trimmed by 4 bases and the J gene end by 5 bases; junction bases not matched to a gene: 3. Germline CDR1 reads SGHAT; CDR2 reads FQNNGV. The CDR3 covers 15 residues. DNA of the CDR3: TGTGCCAGCAGCTCCCGACTAGCGGGGGACAATGAGCAGTTCTTC. Its translation: CASSSRLAGDNEQFF.

This clonotype was seen repeatedly, ten times or more. The CDR3 nucleotides are TGTGCCAGCAGCTCTTTGGCACATAGCACAGATACGCAGTATTTT. As protein: CASSSLAHSTDTQYF. V and J are TRBV13 and TRBJ2-3; no definite D call. V lost 4 bases to trimming and J lost 0 bases, with 11 bases between them. Germline V lookup: CDR1 PRHDT, CDR2 FYEKMQ (reference sequence). The CDR3 sequence is 15 residues long. Drawing the rest from reference TRBV13 and TRBJ2-3, the complete variable domain is AAGVIQSPRHLIKEKRETATLKCYPIPRHDTVYWYQQGPGQDPQFLISFYEKMQSDKGSIPDRFSAQQFSDYHSELNMSSLELGDSALYFCASSSLAHSTDTQYFGPGTRLTVL.

This clonotype was recorded many times. V is TRBV27 and J is TRBJ2-2, with TRBD1 identical over 7 bases. V shed 8 bases, J shed 4 bases, and the junction held 7 bases outside the gene matches. The germline gives CDR1 MNHEY, CDR2 SMNVEV (reference sequence). The CDR3 covers 14 residues. The CDR3 loop is CASGYRGTTGELFF. CDR3 DNA: TGTGCCAGCGGATACAGGGGCACCACCGGGGAGCTGTTTTTT.

Of note for this clonotype: Sequence at one end of the junction differs from germline and may be a read error. The chain recombines TRBV29-1 with TRBJ2-6; D is unresolved. From germline, CDR1 is SQVTM and CDR2 ANQGSEA. The CDR3 runs 14 residues. The CDR3 DNA reads TGCAGCGTTGTGATGGGCTCTGGGACCAACGTCCTGACTTTC. Encoded protein: CSVVMGSGTNVLTF.

Ten or more counts support this clonotype. The chain couples TRBV27 to TRBJ1-2, with 7 bases matching TRBD1. The V segment lost 4 bases and the J segment 3 bases; nucleotides outside the gene matches: 5. CDR1 is MNHEY and CDR2 is SMNVEV in the germline V gene (reference sequence). The CDR3 sequence is 14 residues long. Here the CDR3 reads CASSSPGQHYGYTF. Here the CDR3 DNA reads TGTGCCAGCAGTTCTCCGGGACAGCACTATGGCTACACCTTC.

The chain is built from TRBV4-1 and TRBJ1-4; D is possibly TRBD1 (5 bases). The V and J ends lost 3 bases and 5 bases respectively, with 16 bases between them. The V gene's germline CDR1 is MGHRA and CDR2 YSYEKL. The CDR3 contains 16 residues. CDR3 DNA sequence: TGCGCCAGCAGCCAGGGAACCGGGACGGGGAATGAAAAACTGTTTTTT. Protein product: CASSQGTGTGNEKLFF.

The chain employs TRBV7-6 and TRBJ1-5; unclear D gene. Per germline, CDR1 SGHVS and CDR2 FNYEAQ. V lost 0 bases and J lost 5, with 11 bases in between. This CDR3 has 15 residues. CDR3 in DNA: TGTGCCAGCAGCTTAGCGATTACAGCACATCAGCCCCAGCATTTT. Its protein product is CASSLAITAHQPQHF. Based on the CDR3 plus reference TRBV7-6 and TRBJ1-5, the full variable domain is GAGVSQSPRYKVTKRGQDVALRCDPISGHVSLYWYRQALGQGPEFLTYFNYEAQQDKSGLPNDRFSAERPEGSISTLTIQRTEQRDSAMYRCASSLAITAHQPQHFGDGTRLSIL.

This clonotype was counted ten times or more. The chain uses TRBV20-1 and TRBJ2-5, with TRBD2 identical over 11 bases. V lost 5 bases, J lost 1 base, and 9 bases stayed unmatched. The CDR3 extends over 16 amino acids. Germline CDR1 is DFQATT and CDR2 is SNEGSKA (reference sequence). The CDR3 nucleotides read TGCAGTGCTCCAGACCCTAGCGGGGGGCCCCAAGAGACCCAGTACTTC. As protein: CSAPDPSGGPQETQYF.

At least ten counts were recorded for this clonotype. This chain links TRBV2 with TRBJ2-3; D not certain. V lost 8 bases to trimming and J lost 0 bases, with 15 bases between them. Germline assignment: CDR1 SNHLY and CDR2 FYNNEI. This CDR3 region has 15 residues. The CDR3 DNA follows: TGTGCCAGCGGCGCAGGACGGGCTAGCACAGATACGCAGTATTTT. Translating it yields CASGAGRASTDTQYF.

This clonotype was seen at least ten times. The CDR3 sequence is CASSLGQENSPLHF. DNA for the CDR3: TGTGCCAGCAGTCTGGGACAGGAGAATTCACCCCTCCACTTT. The chain is built from TRBV12-3 or TRBV12-4 and TRBJ1-6, with TRBD1 matching 8 bases. The V and J ends lost 5 bases and 7 bases, in that order; junction bases with no gene match: 4. The CDR3 spans 14 residues.

J is TRBJ2-1 and V is TRBV29-1; TRBD2 agrees at 12 bases. V lost 2 bases, J lost 9 bases, and 11 bases stayed unmatched. This CDR3 has 16 residues. Germline V gene data show CDR1 as SQVTM and CDR2 as ANQGSEA. CDR3 in amino acids: CSVEKGLAGLPTEQFF. The CDR3 DNA is TGCAGCGTTGAAAAAGGACTAGCGGGGCTGCCCACTGAGCAGTTCTTC.

This clonotype was counted many times. The gene calls are TRBV6-6 and TRBJ2-2; TRBD2 aligns across 7 bases. Germline V CDR1 and CDR2: MNHNY, SVGAGI (reference sequence). The junction had 3 bases not matched to a gene; V was cut back by 0 bases and J by 5 bases. The CDR3 runs to 15 residues. The CDR3 sequence is CASSYSTGGTGELFF. In DNA, the CDR3 is TGTGCCAGCAGTTACTCGACGGGGGGTACCGGGGAGCTGTTTTTT.

This clonotype showed up many times. This rearrangement joins TRBV2 to TRBJ2-3, with 10 bases lining up with TRBD1. J gave up 1 base and V 5 bases, and 9 bases lay outside the gene matches. From germline, CDR1 is SNHLY and CDR2 FYNNEI. The CDR3 has 17 amino acids. Written as DNA, the CDR3 is TGTGCCAGCAGTTCGGATTACGGGACAGGGGGCACAGATACGCAGTATTTT. Its translation: CASSSDYGTGGTDTQYF.

The V call is TRBV3-1, the J call TRBJ2-1, with D perhaps matching TRBD1 (6 bases). The V gene lost 1 base and the J gene lost 6 bases, with 10 bases spanning the gap. Germline values: CDR1 LGHDT, CDR2 YNNKEL (reference sequence). This CDR3 is built from 14 residues. DNA for the CDR3: TGTGCCAGCAGCCAAGGTCAGGGGTTCAATGAGCAGTTCTTC. It codes for CASSQGQGFNEQFF.

Ten or more counts support this clonotype. The CDR3 sequence: CASSPPRSSYNEQFF. CDR3 DNA: TGTGCCAGCTCCCCGCCCAGGAGCTCCTACAATGAGCAGTTCTTC. The chain is built from TRBV18 and TRBJ2-1; D is uncertain. The V end lost 6 bases, the J end lost 0 bases, and 12 bases lay between the germline ends. This CDR3 is 15 amino acids long. Germline V gene sequence: CDR1 KGHSH, CDR2 LQKENI.